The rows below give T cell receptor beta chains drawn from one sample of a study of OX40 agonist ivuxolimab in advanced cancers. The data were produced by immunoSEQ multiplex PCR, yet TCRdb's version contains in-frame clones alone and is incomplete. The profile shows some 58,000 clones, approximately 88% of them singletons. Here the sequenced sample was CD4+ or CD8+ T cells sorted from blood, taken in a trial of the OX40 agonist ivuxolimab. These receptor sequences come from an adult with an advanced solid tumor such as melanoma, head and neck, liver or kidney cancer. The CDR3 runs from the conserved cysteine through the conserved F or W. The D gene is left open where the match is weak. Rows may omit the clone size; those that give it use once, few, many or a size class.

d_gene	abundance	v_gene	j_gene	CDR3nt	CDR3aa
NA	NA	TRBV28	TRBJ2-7	TGTGCCAGCAGAAGCGGACAGGGAGGGTCCGAGCAGTACTTC	CASRSGQGGSEQYF
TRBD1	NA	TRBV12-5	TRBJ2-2	TGTGCTAGTGGTTTGCAAAGGGTTTGGCAGGGGGACACCGGGGAGCTGTTTTTT	CASGLQRVWQGDTGELFF
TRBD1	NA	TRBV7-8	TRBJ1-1	TGTGCCAGCAGCGCAGACAGGGGGAACACTGAAGCTTTCTTT	CASSADRGNTEAFF
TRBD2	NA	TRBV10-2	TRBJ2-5	TGCGCCAGCAGTGAGGGGAGGGTCGGGACCCAGTACTTC	CASSEGRVGTQYF
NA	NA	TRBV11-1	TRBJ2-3	TGTGCCAGCAGCCCTCCCGGGAGAGGAGGCACAGATACGCAGTATTTT	CASSPPGRGGTDTQYF
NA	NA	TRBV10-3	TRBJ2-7	TGTGCCATCAGCGATGGACGGTCGGCTTACGAGCAGTACTTC	CAISDGRSAYEQYF
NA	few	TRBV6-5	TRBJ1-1	TGTGCCAGCAGTTACCCCGGACAAGGCGCTTTCTTT	CASSYPGQGAFF
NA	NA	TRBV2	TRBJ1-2	TGTGCCAGCAGTGGCAGGGAGGCCTATGGCTACACCTTC	CASSGREAYGYTF
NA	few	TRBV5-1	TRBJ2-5	TGCGCCAGCAGCTGGACAATCCAAGAGACCCAGTACTTC	CASSWTIQETQYF
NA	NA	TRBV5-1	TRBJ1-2	TGCGCCAGCAGCGTTGGGGCAGCTAACTATGGCTACACCTTC	CASSVGAANYGYTF
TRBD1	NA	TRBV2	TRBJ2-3	TGTGCCAGCAGGGCCCACAGGGGGCTGACAGATACGCAGTATTTT	CASRAHRGLTDTQYF
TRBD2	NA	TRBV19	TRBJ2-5	TGTGCCAGTAGTAGGGGATTAGCGGGAGGGCCGTTGGAGACCCAGTACTTC	CASSRGLAGGPLETQYF
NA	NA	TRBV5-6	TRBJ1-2	TGTGCCAGCAGCTTGAAGGGACTTAACTATGGCTACACCTTC	CASSLKGLNYGYTF
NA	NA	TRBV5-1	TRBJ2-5	TGCGCCAGCAGCTTTGGCGGGAAAGAGACCCAGTACTTC	CASSFGGKETQYF
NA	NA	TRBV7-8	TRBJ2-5	TGTGCCAGCAGCTTTGATCAGGAAGAGACCCAGTACTTC	CASSFDQEETQYF
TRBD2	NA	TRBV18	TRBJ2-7	TGTGCCAGCTCACCGACCGGGACTAGCGGGAGCGAGCAGTACTTC	CASSPTGTSGSEQYF
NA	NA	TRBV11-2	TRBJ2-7	TGTGCCAGCAGCATTATCCCCGGTGAGCAGTACTTC	CASSIIPGEQYF
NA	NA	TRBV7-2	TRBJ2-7	TGTGCCAGCAGCCCGCGGACTGCCAACGCCTACGAGCAGTACTTC	CASSPRTANAYEQYF
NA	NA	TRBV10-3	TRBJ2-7	TGTGCCATCAGTGAAGTTGCGGACGGGGGCTCCTACGAGCAGTACTTC	CAISEVADGGSYEQYF
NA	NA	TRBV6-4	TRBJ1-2	TGTGCCAGCAGCGACCGGGGGCCATCTGGTGGCTACACCTTC	CASSDRGPSGGYTF
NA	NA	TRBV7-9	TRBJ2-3	TGTGCCAGCAGCTTAGAAGTTACAGCGGAGCCAAGCACAGATACGCAGTATTTT	CASSLEVTAEPSTDTQYF
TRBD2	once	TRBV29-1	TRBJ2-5	TGCAGCGTTGAGATCTTAGCGGGAGTTGGAGAGACCCAGTACTTC	CSVEILAGVGETQYF
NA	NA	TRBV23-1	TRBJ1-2	TGCGCCAGCAGTCATCGGGACTGCTTATATGGCTACACCTTC	CASSHRDCLYGYTF
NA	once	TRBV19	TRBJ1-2	TGTGCCAGTAGGACTAAACAGGGCTCCTATGGCTACACCTTC	CASRTKQGSYGYTF
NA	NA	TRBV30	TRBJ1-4	TGTGCCTGGAGTGTATTGGGGCTTGGAGAAAAACTGTTTTTT	CAWSVLGLGEKLFF
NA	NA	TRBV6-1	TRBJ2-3	TGTGCCGTCCAGACGGGAGATACGCAGTATTTT	CAVQTGDTQYF
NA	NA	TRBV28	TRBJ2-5	TGTGCCAGCAGTTCAAACACGGAGACCCAGTACTTC	CASSSNTETQYF
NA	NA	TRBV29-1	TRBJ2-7	TGCAGCGTTGGGTTGACCCCCTCGGGGTCCTACGAGCAGTACTTC	CSVGLTPSGSYEQYF
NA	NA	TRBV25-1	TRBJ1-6	TGTGCCAGCAGTATAACGCTCGGAAATTCACCCCTCCACTTT	CASSITLGNSPLHF
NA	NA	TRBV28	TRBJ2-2	NA	CASSSLDKNTGELFF
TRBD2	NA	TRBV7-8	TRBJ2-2	TGTGCCAGCAGCCCCGGGGGGGGGACCGGGGAGCTGTTTTTT	CASSPGGGTGELFF
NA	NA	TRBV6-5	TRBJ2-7	TGTGCCAGCAGTCCTGGGCGAGGGGCCCCCTACGAGCAGTACTTC	CASSPGRGAPYEQYF
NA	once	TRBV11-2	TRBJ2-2	TGTGCCAGCAGCGCCGACGGCACCGGGGAGCTGTTTTTT	CASSADGTGELFF
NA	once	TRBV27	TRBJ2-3	TGTGCCAGCAGTTTATCCCAGGCGACAGATACGCAGTATTTT	CASSLSQATDTQYF
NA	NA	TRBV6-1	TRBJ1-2	TGTGCCAGCAGTGAATCGGCAGGGAACTATGGCTACACCTTC	CASSESAGNYGYTF
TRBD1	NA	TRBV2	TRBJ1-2	TGTGCCAGCGGCTTGACAGGGGGTGGCTACACCTTC	CASGLTGGGYTF
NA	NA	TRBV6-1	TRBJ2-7	TGTGCCCTGTTGGATCAGTCCTATTCGACTAAAGAGCAGTACTTC	CALLDQSYSTKEQYF
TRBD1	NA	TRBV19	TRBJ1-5	TGTGCCAGTACCGAGTCCGCCGGGACAGGGTCTATCCCCCAGCATTTT	CASTESAGTGSIPQHF
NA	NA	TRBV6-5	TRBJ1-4	TGTGCCAGCAGTTACTCGGGGGCCTTTAATGAAAAACTGTTTTTT	CASSYSGAFNEKLFF
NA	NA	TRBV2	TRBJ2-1	TGTGCCAGCGACAGGGGAGGGAATGAGCAGTTCTTC	CASDRGGNEQFF
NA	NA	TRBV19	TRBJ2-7	TGTGCCAGTAGTACAGGGGTGGGGTACGAGCAGTACTTC	CASSTGVGYEQYF
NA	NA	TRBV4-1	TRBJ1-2	TGCGCCAGCAGCCAAGGGCTCCAGCTCTTAAACTATGGCTACACCTTC	CASSQGLQLLNYGYTF
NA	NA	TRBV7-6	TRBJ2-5	TGTGCCAGCAGCTCGGGAGAGACCCAGTACTTC	CASSSGETQYF
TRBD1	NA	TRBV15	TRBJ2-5	TGTGCCACCAGCCCTGGATCCAGGAACAGGGGGAGAGAGACCCAGTACTTC	CATSPGSRNRGRETQYF
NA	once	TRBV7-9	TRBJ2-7	TGTGCCAGCAGACCGGTTAACTATTACGAGCAGTACTTC	CASRPVNYYEQYF
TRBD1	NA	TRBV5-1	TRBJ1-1	TGCGCCAGCAGTTTATCCCCGGGACAGTTGAACACTGAAGCTTTCTTT	CASSLSPGQLNTEAFF
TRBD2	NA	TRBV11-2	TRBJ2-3	TGTGCCAGCAGCCCCGGGGAGGGAACCACAGATACGCAGTATTTT	CASSPGEGTTDTQYF
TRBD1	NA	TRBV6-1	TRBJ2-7	TGTGCCAGCAGTACCGGGACAGGGGGCTACGAGCAGTACTTC	CASSTGTGGYEQYF
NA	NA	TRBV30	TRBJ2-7	TGTGCCGGGGACGGAAAGTACGAGCAGTACTTC	CAGDGKYEQYF
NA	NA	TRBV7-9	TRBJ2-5	TGTGCCAGCAGCCGCCGAGGGGAAGAGACCCAGTACTTC	CASSRRGEETQYF
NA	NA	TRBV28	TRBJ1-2	TGTGCCAGCAGTAACGGCCTTCTCTATGACTACACCTTC	CASSNGLLYDYTF
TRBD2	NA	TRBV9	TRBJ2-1	TGTGCCAGCAGCGTAGCCGACGGGAGGGTCAATGAGCAGTTCTTC	CASSVADGRVNEQFF
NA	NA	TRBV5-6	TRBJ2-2	NA	CASSLSLAVERTGELFF
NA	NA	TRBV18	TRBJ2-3	TGTGCCAGCTCAACAGGGACAGATACGCAGTATTTT	CASSTGTDTQYF
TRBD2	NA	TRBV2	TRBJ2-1	TGTGCCAGCAGGCCTGGGACTAGCACCAATGAGCAGTTCTTC	CASRPGTSTNEQFF
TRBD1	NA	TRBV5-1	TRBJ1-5	TGCGCCAGCAGCTTGGATGGGACAGGGTTCGTTCAGCCCCAGCATTTT	CASSLDGTGFVQPQHF